This record looks at one TCR beta chain sequence and its context. TCRdb re-derived calls from the 5' RACE reads in MiXCR, one entry per CDR3 protein. The sample has tens of thousands of distinct CDR3 sequences, around 17% seen once; the top ten hold around 5.9%. The record originates from a study of HIV-infected patients and healthy controls. The CDR3 has 16 amino acids. The trim removed 7 bases at V and 4 bases at J, leaving 12 bases unmatched. CDR1 is MDHEN, CDR2 SYDVKM, per germline. The receptor was isolated from a human donor in good health. The V gene is TRBV28, the J gene TRBJ2-3, with 9 bases identical to TRBD2. The sample comprised CD4+ T cells from blood. CDR3 nucleotides: TGTGCCAGCACGGCGGGGGGGACACCCGCGGCAGATACGCAGTATTTT. As protein: CASTAGGTPAADTQYF.